Listed below are T cell receptor beta chains from one sample, sequenced in a study of CD8+ T cells in alopecia areata. Generated by immunoSEQ multiplex PCR, the TCRdb table keeps only in-frame clones and is missing some. The sample contains fewer than 250,000 clones, more than 30% of which appear only once. The sequenced sample was CD4+ T cells sorted from blood, obtained at approximately week 30, from a patient treated with tofacitinib. These receptors came from a human donor with alopecia areata. Each CDR3 is given with its conserved first and last residue. Each record gives: V gene, D gene, J gene, clone size, CDR3 protein, CDR3 DNA. The D gene is left open where the match is weak. Expanded clones get a size class; other rows say once, few or many, or leave the size out.

>TRBV2|.|TRBJ2-3|.
CASSSRGAITDTQYF
TGTGCCAGCTCTAGCAGGGGGGCTATCACAGATACGCAGTATTTT
>TRBV5-1|TRBD2|TRBJ2-1|.
CASGTSGSSDEQFF
TGCGCCAGCGGGACTAGCGGGAGTAGCGATGAGCAGTTCTTC
>TRBV18|.|TRBJ2-2|.
CASSPFSGDNTGELFF
TGTGCCAGCTCACCGTTTAGCGGCGACAACACCGGGGAGCTGTTTTTT
>TRBV4-1|.|TRBJ1-5|.
CASSQGTDYSNQPQHF
TGCGCCAGCAGCCAAGGAACGGATTATAGCAATCAGCCCCAGCATTTT
>TRBV7-9|TRBD1|TRBJ2-1|once
CASSLGTGRYNEQFF
TGTGCCAGCAGCCTCGGGACAGGAAGGTACAATGAGCAGTTCTTC
>TRBV29-1|.|TRBJ1-2|.
CSTEGGSGYGYTF
TGCAGCACAGAAGGGGGATCGGGCTATGGCTACACCTTC
>TRBV5-1|TRBD1|TRBJ2-2|.
CASSLYDTGTGPGELFF
TGCGCCAGCAGCCTTTACGACACTGGGACAGGGCCCGGGGAGCTGTTTTTT
>TRBV7-9|TRBD1|TRBJ2-7|.
CASSSTGTGGEQYF
TGTGCCAGCAGCTCCACCGGGACAGGGGGCGAGCAGTACTTC
>TRBV5-4|TRBD1|TRBJ1-2|few
CASSQGQNYGYTF
TGTGCCAGCAGCCAGGGACAGAACTATGGCTACACCTTC
>TRBV9|.|TRBJ1-5|.
CASSVGGVQPQHF
TGTGCCAGCAGCGTAGGGGGGGTGCAGCCCCAGCATTTT
>TRBV27|.|TRBJ1-2|.
CASSSSYHYGYTF
TGTGCCAGCTCATCAAGTTATCACTATGGCTACACCTTC
>TRBV5-1|TRBD2|TRBJ2-5|.
CASSIRATGGQETQYF
TGCGCCAGCAGCATTCGGGCCACCGGGGGGCAAGAGACCCAGTACTTC
>TRBV5-1|TRBD2|TRBJ2-1|.
CASSDGTSGRSEQFF
TGCGCCAGCAGCGATGGGACTAGCGGGAGAAGTGAGCAGTTCTTC
>TRBV13|TRBD1|TRBJ2-4|.
CASSSPRRQGGKNIQYF
TGTGCCAGCAGCTCGCCCCGTAGACAGGGGGGCAAAAACATTCAGTACTTC
>TRBV11-2|.|TRBJ1-2|few
CASGNMRGGYTF
TGTGCCAGCGGAAACATGCGAGGGGGCTACACCTTC
>TRBV7-9|.|TRBJ1-1|.
CASSLNRNTEAFF
TGTGCCAGCAGCTTAAACAGGAACACTGAAGCTTTCTTT
>TRBV19|.|TRBJ1-5|.
CASSPQGQLSNQPQHF
TGTGCCAGTAGTCCCCAAGGACAGCTTAGCAATCAGCCCCAGCATTTT
>TRBV2|.|TRBJ2-2|.
CASSTAGELFF
TGTGCCAGCAGTACAGCGGGGGAGCTGTTTTTT
>TRBV14|.|TRBJ2-3|.
CASSPPGVATDTQYF
TGTGCCAGCAGCCCTCCCGGGGTGGCGACAGATACGCAGTATTTT
>TRBV7-8|.|TRBJ2-1|.
CASSLEDSYNEQFF
TGTGCCAGCAGCTTAGAAGACAGCTACAATGAGCAGTTCTTC
>TRBV9|TRBD1|TRBJ1-2|few
CASSAGDSRYGYTF
TGTGCCAGCAGCGCGGGGGACAGTCGGTATGGCTACACCTTC
>TRBV5-4|.|TRBJ1-2|.
CASSTGQKYGYTF
TGTGCCAGCAGCACCGGACAGAAATATGGCTACACCTTC
>TRBV6-1|.|TRBJ1-3|few
CASSEDYVSTIYF
TGTGCCAGCAGTGAAGATTACGTCAGCACCATATATTTT
>TRBV6-5|.|TRBJ2-5|.
CASSYSTGVETQYF
TGTGCCAGCAGTTACTCGACGGGCGTGGAGACCCAGTACTTC
>TRBV29-1|TRBD1|TRBJ1-4|few
CSVEVRGRKLFF
TGCAGCGTTGAAGTCAGGGGGCGAAAACTGTTTTTT
>TRBV7-8|TRBD1|TRBJ2-2|.
CASSLGTGMSTGELFF
TGTGCCAGCAGCTTAGGGACAGGGATGAGCACCGGGGAGCTGTTTTTT
>TRBV5-1|TRBD2|TRBJ2-3|.
CASSLASGGSGTDTQYF
TGCGCCAGCAGCTTGGCTAGCGGGGGGTCCGGCACAGATACGCAGTATTTT
>TRBV5-1|.|TRBJ1-2|many
CASSLEFLGYGYTF
TGCGCCAGCAGCTTGGAATTCCTGGGTTATGGCTACACCTTC
>TRBV29-1|TRBD1|TRBJ2-7|few
CSVELTGKSYEQYF
TGCAGCGTTGAACTGACAGGGAAATCCTACGAGCAGTACTTC